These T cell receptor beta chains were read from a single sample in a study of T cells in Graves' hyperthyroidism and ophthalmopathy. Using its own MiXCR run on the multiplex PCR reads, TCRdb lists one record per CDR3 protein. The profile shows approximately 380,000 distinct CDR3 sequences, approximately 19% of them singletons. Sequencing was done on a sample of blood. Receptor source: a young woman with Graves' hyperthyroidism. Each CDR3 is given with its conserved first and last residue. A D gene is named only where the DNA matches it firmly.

CDR3aa: CAIMGGREQPQHF
v_gene: TRBV6-5
d_gene: NA

CDR3aa: CATSDPGQKQETQYF
v_gene: TRBV24-1
d_gene: TRBD1

CDR3aa: CASSPGTGPYEQYF
v_gene: TRBV28
d_gene: TRBD1

CDR3aa: CASSLTGTGETQYF
v_gene: TRBV7-3
d_gene: TRBD1

CDR3aa: CASSQGVQAGETQYF
v_gene: TRBV4-2
d_gene: TRBD2

CDR3aa: CASSISGRGYGYTF
v_gene: TRBV2
d_gene: NA

CDR3aa: CASRKERTGTSNQPQHF
v_gene: TRBV6-1
d_gene: TRBD1

CDR3aa: CASSYTGHEQYF
v_gene: TRBV6-5
d_gene: NA

CDR3aa: CASSFVGGLTQYF
v_gene: TRBV11-1
d_gene: NA

CDR3aa: CASSVWTVSYEQYF
v_gene: TRBV6-1
d_gene: NA

CDR3aa: CASSYGQGYQPQHF
v_gene: TRBV6-5
d_gene: NA

CDR3aa: CSVAGSYTEAFF
v_gene: TRBV29-1
d_gene: NA

CDR3aa: CASSYEGRGATQYF
v_gene: TRBV6-5
d_gene: NA

CDR3aa: CSADGLDGYTF
v_gene: TRBV20-1
d_gene: NA

CDR3aa: CSARDASGANVLTF
v_gene: TRBV20-1
d_gene: NA

CDR3aa: CASTLTGTEAFF
v_gene: TRBV11-2
d_gene: NA

CDR3aa: CSASVAGLNTEAFF
v_gene: TRBV20-1
d_gene: NA

CDR3aa: CASSPERGWYGYTF
v_gene: TRBV13
d_gene: NA

CDR3aa: CASSVGSSSGNTICF
v_gene: TRBV9
d_gene: NA

CDR3aa: CASSLQGIDTEAFF
v_gene: TRBV6-5
d_gene: NA

CDR3aa: CASIRTGRPWGYTF
v_gene: TRBV28
d_gene: NA

CDR3aa: CASSFFSTNLEAFF
v_gene: TRBV13
d_gene: NA

CDR3aa: CASSISADQPQHF
v_gene: TRBV2
d_gene: NA

CDR3aa: CSASRENTEAFF
v_gene: TRBV20-1
d_gene: NA

CDR3aa: CASSLLQRGSRETQYF
v_gene: TRBV28
d_gene: TRBD2

CDR3aa: CASSSTGGSYNEQFF
v_gene: TRBV5-1
d_gene: TRBD2

CDR3aa: CASSGGGRQPQHF
v_gene: TRBV12-3/TRBV12-4
d_gene: TRBD1

CDR3aa: CASTRQANYGYTF
v_gene: TRBV6-5
d_gene: NA

CDR3aa: CASSFDPSKAFF
v_gene: TRBV12-3/TRBV12-4
d_gene: NA

CDR3aa: CASSQGRENSPLRF
v_gene: TRBV14
d_gene: NA

CDR3aa: CASSLIGLAGGPQETQYF
v_gene: TRBV28
d_gene: TRBD2

CDR3aa: CASPSGDGPYEQYF
v_gene: TRBV6-1
d_gene: NA